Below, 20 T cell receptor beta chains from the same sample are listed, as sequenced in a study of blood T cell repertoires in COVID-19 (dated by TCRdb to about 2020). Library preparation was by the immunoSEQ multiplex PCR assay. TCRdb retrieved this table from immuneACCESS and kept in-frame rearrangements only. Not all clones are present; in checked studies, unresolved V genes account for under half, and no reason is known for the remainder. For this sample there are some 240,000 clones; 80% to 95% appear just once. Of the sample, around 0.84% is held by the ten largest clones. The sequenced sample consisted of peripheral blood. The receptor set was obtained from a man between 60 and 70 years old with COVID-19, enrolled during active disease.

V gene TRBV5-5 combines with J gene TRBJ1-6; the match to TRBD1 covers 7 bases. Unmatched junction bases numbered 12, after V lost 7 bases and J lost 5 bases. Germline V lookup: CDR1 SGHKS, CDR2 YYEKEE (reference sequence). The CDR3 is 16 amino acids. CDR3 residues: CASLHRGIGNNSPLHF. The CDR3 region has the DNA TGTGCCAGCCTACACAGGGGAATCGGGAATAATTCACCCCTCCACTTT.

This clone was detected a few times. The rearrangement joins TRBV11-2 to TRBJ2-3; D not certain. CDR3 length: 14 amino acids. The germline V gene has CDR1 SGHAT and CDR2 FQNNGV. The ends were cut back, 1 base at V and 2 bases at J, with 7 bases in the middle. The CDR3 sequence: CASSLVLVTDTQYF. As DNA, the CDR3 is TGTGCCAGCAGCTTAGTACTCGTCACAGATACGCAGTATTTT.

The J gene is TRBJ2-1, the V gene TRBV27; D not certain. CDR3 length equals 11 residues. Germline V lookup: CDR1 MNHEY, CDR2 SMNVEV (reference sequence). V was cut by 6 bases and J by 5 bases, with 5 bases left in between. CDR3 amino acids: CASRAHNEQFF. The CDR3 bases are TGTGCCAGCAGGGCACACAATGAGCAGTTCTTC.

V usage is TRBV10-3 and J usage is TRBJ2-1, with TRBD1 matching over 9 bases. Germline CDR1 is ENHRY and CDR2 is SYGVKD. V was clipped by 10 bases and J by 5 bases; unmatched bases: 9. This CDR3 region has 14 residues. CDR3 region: CATRPDRGDNEQFF. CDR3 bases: TGTGCCACCCGGCCGGACAGGGGTGACAATGAGCAGTTCTTC.

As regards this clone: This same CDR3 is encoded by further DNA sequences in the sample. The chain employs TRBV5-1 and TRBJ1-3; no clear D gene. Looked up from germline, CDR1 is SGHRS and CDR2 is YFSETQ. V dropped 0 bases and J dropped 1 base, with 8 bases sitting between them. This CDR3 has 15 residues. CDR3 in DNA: TGCGCCAGCAGCTTGGGAAGCTCGTCTGGAAACACCATATATTTT. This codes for CASSLGSSSGNTIYF.

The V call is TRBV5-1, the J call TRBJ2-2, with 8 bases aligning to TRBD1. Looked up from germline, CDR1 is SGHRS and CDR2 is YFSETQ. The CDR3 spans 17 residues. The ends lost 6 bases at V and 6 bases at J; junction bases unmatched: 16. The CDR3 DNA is TGCGCCAGCACCCAATACATAGGGACAGGAGGTGCCGGGGAGCTGTTTTTT. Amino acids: CASTQYIGTGGAGELFF.

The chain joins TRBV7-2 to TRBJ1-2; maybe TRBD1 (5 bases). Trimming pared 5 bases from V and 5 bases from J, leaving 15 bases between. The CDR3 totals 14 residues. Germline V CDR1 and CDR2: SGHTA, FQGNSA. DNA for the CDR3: TGTGCCAGCAGCCTCACAGGACAACTATATGGCTACACCTTC. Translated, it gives CASSLTGQLYGYTF.

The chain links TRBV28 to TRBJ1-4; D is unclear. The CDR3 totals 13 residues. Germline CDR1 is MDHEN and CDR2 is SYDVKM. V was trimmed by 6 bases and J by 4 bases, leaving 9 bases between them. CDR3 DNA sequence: TGTGCCAGCAGCCGGGTCTTTAATGAAAAACTGTTTTTT. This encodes CASSRVFNEKLFF.

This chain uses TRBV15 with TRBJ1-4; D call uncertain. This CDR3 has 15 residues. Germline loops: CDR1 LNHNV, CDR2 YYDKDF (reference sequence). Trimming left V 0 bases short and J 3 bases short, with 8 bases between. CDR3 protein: CATSREGRANEKLFF. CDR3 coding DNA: TGTGCCACCAGCAGAGAGGGGAGGGCTAATGAAAAACTGTTTTTT.

Written as DNA, the CDR3 is TGTGCCAGCAGTTCACCCCGGGGACTAGATTGGTCCGGGGAGCTGTTTTTT. Protein product: CASSSPRGLDWSGELFF. This chain uses TRBV28 with TRBJ2-2; 8 bases match TRBD2. Germline V CDR1 and CDR2: MDHEN, SYDVKM. V dropped 4 bases and J dropped 6; count of bases not matched to a gene: 13. The CDR3 sequence is 17 residues long.

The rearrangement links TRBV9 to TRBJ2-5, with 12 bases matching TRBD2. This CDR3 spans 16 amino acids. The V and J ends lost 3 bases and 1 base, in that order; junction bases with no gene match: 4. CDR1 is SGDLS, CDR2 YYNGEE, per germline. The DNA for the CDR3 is TGTGCCAGCAGCGCTACTAGCGGGGGGCTCCAAGAGACCCAGTACTTC. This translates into CASSATSGGLQETQYF.

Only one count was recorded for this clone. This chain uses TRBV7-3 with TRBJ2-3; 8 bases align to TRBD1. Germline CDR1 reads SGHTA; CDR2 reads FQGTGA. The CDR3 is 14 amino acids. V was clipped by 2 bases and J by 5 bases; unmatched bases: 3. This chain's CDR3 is CASSLQGAGDTQYF. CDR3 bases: TGTGCCAGCAGCTTACAGGGGGCGGGAGATACGCAGTATTTT.

The DNA for the CDR3 is TGTGCCAGTAGTATTGGGGGGACAGGGGACGAGCAGTACTTC. Protein product: CASSIGGTGDEQYF. The V gene is TRBV19, the J gene TRBJ2-7; 10 bases agree with TRBD1. The CDR3 sequence is 14 residues long. Germline loops: CDR1 LNHDA, CDR2 SQIVND (reference sequence). Losses at the gene ends were 3 bases for V and 5 bases for J; bases not matched to a gene: 4.

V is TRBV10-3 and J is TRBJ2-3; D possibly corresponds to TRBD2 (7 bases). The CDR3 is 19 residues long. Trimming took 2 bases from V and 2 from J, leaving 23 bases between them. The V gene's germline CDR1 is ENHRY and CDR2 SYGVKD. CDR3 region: CAISEPETVRGASTDTQYF. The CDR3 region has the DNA TGTGCCATCAGTGAGCCCGAGACGGTCCGGGGGGCATCCACAGATACGCAGTATTTT.

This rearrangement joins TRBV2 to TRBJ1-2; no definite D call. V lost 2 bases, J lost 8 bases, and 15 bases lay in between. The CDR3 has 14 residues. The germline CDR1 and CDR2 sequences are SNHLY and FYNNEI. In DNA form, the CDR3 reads TGTGCCAGCAGTGAACCCGGCTACCTGAGGGGCTACACCTTC. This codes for CASSEPGYLRGYTF.

CDR3 loop: CASRSGGRMDTQYF. The CDR3 DNA is TGTGCCAGCCGGTCGGGGGGGCGGATGGATACGCAGTATTTT. The J gene is TRBJ2-3, the V gene TRBV6-6; TRBD2 matches 8 bases. Germline CDR1 reads MNHNY; CDR2 reads SVGAGI (reference sequence). V shed 8 bases and J 6 bases; nucleotides not matched to a gene: 10. This CDR3 spans 14 amino acids.

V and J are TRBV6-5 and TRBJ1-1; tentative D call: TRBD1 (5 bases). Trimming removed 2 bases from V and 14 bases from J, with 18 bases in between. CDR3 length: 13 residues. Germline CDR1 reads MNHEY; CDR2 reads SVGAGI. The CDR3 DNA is TGTGCCAGCAGTTACCTATTTGGACATGCAGTCTTCTTT. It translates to CASSYLFGHAVFF.

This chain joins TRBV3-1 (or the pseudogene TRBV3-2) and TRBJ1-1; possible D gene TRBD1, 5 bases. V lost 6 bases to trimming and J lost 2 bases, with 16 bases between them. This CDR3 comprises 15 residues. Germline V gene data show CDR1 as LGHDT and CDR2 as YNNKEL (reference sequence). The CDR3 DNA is TGTGCCAGCAGTCCTGATGACAGTTTTAACACTGAAGCTTTCTTT. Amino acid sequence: CASSPDDSFNTEAFF.

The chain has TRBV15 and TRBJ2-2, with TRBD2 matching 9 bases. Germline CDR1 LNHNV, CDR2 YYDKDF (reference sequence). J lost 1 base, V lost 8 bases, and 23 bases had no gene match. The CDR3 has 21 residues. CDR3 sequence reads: CATRHPSGWLAGALNTGELFF. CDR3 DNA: TGTGCCACCCGCCACCCAAGTGGTTGGTTAGCGGGGGCCTTGAACACCGGGGAGCTGTTTTTT.

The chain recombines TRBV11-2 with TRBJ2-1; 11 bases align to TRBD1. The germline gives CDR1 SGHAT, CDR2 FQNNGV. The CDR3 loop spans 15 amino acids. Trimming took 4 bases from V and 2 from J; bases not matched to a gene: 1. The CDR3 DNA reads TGTGCCAGCAGCTGGGGACAGGGGGCCTACAATGAGCAGTTCTTC. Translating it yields CASSWGQGAYNEQFF.